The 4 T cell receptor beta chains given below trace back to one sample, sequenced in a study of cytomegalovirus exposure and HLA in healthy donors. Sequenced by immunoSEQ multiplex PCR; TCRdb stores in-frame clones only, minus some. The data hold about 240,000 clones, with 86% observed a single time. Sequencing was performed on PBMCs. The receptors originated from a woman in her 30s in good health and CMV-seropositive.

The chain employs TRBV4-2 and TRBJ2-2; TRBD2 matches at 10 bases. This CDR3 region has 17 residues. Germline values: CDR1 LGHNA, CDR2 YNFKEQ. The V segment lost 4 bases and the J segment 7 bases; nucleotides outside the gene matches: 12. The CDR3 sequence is CASSLRTSGGVGGELFF. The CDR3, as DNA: TGTGCCAGCAGCCTACGGACTAGCGGTGGGGTCGGCGGGGAGCTGTTTTTT.

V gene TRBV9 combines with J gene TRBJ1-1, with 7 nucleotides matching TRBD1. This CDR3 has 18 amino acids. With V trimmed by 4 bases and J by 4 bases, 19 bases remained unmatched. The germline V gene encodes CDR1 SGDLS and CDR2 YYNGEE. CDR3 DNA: TGTGCCAGCAGCAGAGACAGGGTGGGGCAGGTGAGCGGCACTGAAGCTTTCTTT. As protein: CASSRDRVGQVSGTEAFF.

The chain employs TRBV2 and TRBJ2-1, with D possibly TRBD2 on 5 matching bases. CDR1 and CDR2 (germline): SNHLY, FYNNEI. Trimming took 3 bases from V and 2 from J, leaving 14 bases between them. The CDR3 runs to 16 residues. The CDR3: CASSDPSSRTYNEQFF. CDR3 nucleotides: TGTGCCAGCAGTGATCCCTCTAGCCGAACCTACAATGAGCAGTTCTTC.

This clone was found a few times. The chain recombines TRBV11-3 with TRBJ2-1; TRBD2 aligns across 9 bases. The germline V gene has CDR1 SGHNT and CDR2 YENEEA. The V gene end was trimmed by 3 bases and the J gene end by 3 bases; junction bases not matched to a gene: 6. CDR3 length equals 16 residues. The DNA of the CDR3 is TGTGCCAGCAGCTTTACGACTAGCGGAAACTACAATGAGCAGTTCTTC. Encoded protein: CASSFTTSGNYNEQFF.